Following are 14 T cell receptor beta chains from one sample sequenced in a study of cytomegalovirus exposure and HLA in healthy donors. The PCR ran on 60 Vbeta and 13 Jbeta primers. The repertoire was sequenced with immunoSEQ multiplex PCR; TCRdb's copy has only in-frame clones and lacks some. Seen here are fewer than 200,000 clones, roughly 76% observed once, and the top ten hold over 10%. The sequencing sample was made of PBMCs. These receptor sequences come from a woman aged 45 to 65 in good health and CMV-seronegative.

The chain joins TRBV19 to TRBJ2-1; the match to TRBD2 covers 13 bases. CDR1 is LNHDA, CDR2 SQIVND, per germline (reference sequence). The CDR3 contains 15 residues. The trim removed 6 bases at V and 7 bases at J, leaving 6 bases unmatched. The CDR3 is CASSTGTSGINEQFF. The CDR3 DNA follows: TGTGCCAGTAGCACCGGGACTAGCGGGATAAATGAGCAGTTCTTC. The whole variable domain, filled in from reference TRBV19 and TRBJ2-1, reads DGGITQSPKYLFRKEGQNVTLSCEQNLNHDAMYWYRQDPGQGLRLIYYSQIVNDFQKGDIAEGYSVSREKKESFPLTVTSAQKNPTAFYLCASSTGTSGINEQFFGPGTRLTVL.

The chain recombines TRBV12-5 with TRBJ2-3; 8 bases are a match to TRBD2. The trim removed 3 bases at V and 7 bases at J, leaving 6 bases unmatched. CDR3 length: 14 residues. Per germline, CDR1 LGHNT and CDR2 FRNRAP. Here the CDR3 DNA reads TGTGCTAGTGGTTTCCCGGGGGGGATCAATACGCAGTATTTT. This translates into CASGFPGGINTQYF.

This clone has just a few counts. The CDR3 loop is CASSYTRTANYGYTF. The CDR3 region has the DNA TGTGCCAGCAGTTACACACGGACAGCTAACTATGGCTACACCTTC. J is TRBJ1-2 and V is TRBV6-5; D is perhaps TRBD1 (6 bases). Germline V lookup: CDR1 MNHEY, CDR2 SVGAGI. This CDR3 is built from 15 residues. V was shortened by 2 bases and J by 0 bases, with 10 bases between the two germline ends.

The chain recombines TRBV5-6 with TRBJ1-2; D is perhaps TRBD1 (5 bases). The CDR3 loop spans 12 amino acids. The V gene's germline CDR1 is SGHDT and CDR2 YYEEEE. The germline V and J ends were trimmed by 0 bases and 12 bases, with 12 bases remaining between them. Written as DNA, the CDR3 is TGTGCCAGCAGCTTGGGCAAGGGGCTTAACACCTTC. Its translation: CASSLGKGLNTF.

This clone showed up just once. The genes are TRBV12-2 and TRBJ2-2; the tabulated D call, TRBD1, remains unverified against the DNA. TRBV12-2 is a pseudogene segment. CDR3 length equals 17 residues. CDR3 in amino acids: CASRGGGTGGLTGELFF. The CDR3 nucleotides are TGTGCAAGTCGGGGGGGCGGGACAGGGGGCCTGACCGGGGAGCTGTTTTTT.

CDR3 sequence: CASSLGGGLNEQFF. In DNA, the CDR3 is TGTGCCAGCAGTTTAGGTGGGGGCCTAAATGAGCAGTTCTTC. The genes are TRBV27 and TRBJ2-1; perhaps TRBD1 as D (6 bases). Trimming pared 2 bases from V and 7 bases from J, leaving 12 bases between. This CDR3 region has 14 residues. The germline V gene encodes CDR1 MNHEY and CDR2 SMNVEV (reference sequence).

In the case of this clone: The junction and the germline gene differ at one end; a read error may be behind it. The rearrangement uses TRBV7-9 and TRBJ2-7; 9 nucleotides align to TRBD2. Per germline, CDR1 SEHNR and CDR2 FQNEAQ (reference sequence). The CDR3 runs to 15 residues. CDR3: CSSSFPSGNLYEQYF. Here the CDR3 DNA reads TGTTCCAGCAGCTTTCCTAGCGGGAACCTTTACGAGCAGTACTTC.

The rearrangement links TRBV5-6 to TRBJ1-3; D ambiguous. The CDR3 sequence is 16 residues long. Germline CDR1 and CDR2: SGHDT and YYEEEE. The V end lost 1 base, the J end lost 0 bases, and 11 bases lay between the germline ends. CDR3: CASSLFAISSGNTIYF. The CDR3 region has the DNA TGTGCCAGCAGCTTGTTTGCTATAAGCTCTGGAAACACCATATATTTT. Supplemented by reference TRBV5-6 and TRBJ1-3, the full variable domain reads DAGVTQSPTHLIKTRGQQVTLRCSPKSGHDTVSWYQQALGQGPQFIFQYYEEEERQRGNFPDRFSGHQFPNYSSELNVNALLLGDSALYLCASSLFAISSGNTIYFGEGSWLTVV.

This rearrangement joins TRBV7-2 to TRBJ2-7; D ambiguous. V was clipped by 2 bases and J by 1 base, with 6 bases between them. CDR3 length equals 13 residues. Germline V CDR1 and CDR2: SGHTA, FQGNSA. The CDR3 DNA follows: TGTGCCAGCAGCTTATTAGAATCCTACGAGCAGTACTTC. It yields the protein CASSLLESYEQYF.

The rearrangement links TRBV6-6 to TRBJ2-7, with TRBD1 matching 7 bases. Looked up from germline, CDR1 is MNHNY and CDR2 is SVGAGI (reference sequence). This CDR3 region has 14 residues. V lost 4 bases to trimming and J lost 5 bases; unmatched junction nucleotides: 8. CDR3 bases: TGTGCCAGCAGTTTAACAGGGGAAAGGAACGAGCAGTACTTC. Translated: CASSLTGERNEQYF.

DNA for the CDR3: TGTGCCAGCAGCCTACGTAACAGGAACACTGAAGCTTTCTTT. Translating it yields CASSLRNRNTEAFF. V gene TRBV14 combines with J gene TRBJ1-1; no definite D call. Germline assignment: CDR1 SGHDN and CDR2 FVKESK. The length of the CDR3 is 14 residues. With 4 bases removed from V and 1 base from J, the gap between germline ends came to 10 bases.

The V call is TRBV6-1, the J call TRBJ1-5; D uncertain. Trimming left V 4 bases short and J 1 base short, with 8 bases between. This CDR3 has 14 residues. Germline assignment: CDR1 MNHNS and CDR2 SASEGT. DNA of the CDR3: TGTGCCAGCAGTGGAAGTCAGAGCAATCAGCCCCAGCATTTT. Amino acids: CASSGSQSNQPQHF.

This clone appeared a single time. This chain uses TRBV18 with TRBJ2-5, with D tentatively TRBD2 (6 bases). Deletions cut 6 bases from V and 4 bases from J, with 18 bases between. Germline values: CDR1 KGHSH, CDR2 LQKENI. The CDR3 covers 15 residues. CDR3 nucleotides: TGTGCCAGCTCTCCCGGGACTCCCCCCACAGAGACCCAGTACTTC. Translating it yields CASSPGTPPTETQYF.

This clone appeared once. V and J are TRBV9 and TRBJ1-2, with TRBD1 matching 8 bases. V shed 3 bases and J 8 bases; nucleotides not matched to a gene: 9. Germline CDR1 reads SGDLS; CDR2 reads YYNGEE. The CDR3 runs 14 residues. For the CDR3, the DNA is TGTGCCAGCAGCGCCTCGGACAGGGTATGGGGCTACACCTTC. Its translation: CASSASDRVWGYTF.